This T cell receptor (beta chain) was sequenced during a study of blood T cell repertoires in COVID-19. Looking at the study overall: COVID-19 samples collected from the United States, Italy and Spain covered acute and convalescent phases. T cells, B-cell-depleted T cells, or PBMCs provided the cDNA or gDNA that served as material.

Details on this clone: The junction departs from the called germline gene at one end, perhaps through a read error.

CDR1 and CDR2 (germline): SGHRS, YFSETQ. This CDR3 comprises 15 residues. As handled by the study authors: Counts of nucleated cells, estimated from reference gene primer amplification, were obtained. The method was immunoSEQ multiplex PCR; TCRdb's version includes in-frame clones alone and lacks a portion of them. The D gene and trimming were derived from the DNA, and the V and J assignments and clone size from that table. The table has around 250,000 clones, about 88% seen once. Sequenced sample: PBMCs or T cells enriched from blood (not recorded which). This clonotype was obtained from a man younger than 45 with acute COVID-19. V and J are TRBV5-1 and TRBJ2-2; D may be TRBD1 (6 bases). The CDR3 DNA reads TGTGCCAGCAGCCGTACCCAGGGGTCGTCCGGGGAGCTGTTTTTT. This codes for CASSRTQGSSGELFF.